Listed below are T cell receptor beta chains from one sample, sequenced in a study of OX40 agonist ivuxolimab in advanced cancers. The table came from immunoSEQ multiplex PCR; TCRdb's copy has only in-frame clones and leaves some out. The sample lists 95,000 to 150,000 clones, just over 90% seen once, with approximately 0.15% in the top ten. The sample consisted of CD4+ or CD8+ T cells sorted from blood, taken in a trial of the OX40 agonist ivuxolimab. Source of these receptors: an adult with an advanced solid tumor such as melanoma, head and neck, liver or kidney cancer. Both conserved end residues are trimmed from each CDR3. D genes are given only for firm matches.

>TRBV7-2|TRBJ2-1|TRBD2
ASSLEASGRGNEQF
>TRBV9|TRBJ2-2|.
ASSVITGELF
>TRBV30|TRBJ1-5|.
AWSVPGSRNQPQH
>TRBV7-2|TRBJ1-2|.
ASSPKPPPWDGYT
>TRBV6-6|TRBJ1-2|.
ASSFRAPYGYT
>TRBV6-1|TRBJ2-3|.
ASKTTSDTQY
>TRBV9|TRBJ2-7|.
ASSREGSIYEQY
>TRBV7-6|TRBJ1-1|.
ASSFKRTDEAF
>TRBV4-3|TRBJ2-2|.
ASSQARAGTGELF
>TRBV6-1|TRBJ1-1|TRBD1
ASSLQGTEAF
>TRBV6-1|TRBJ2-7|TRBD2
ASRRTSGSYEQY
>TRBV5-1|TRBJ1-3|TRBD1
ASSLYTGQGAGNTIY
>TRBV7-2|TRBJ2-3|.
ASSLQGQGIDTQY
>TRBV28|TRBJ1-1|.
AIKPGSLNTEAF
>TRBV6-5|TRBJ1-5|TRBD1
ASSSDRGSNQPQH
>TRBV10-3|TRBJ2-3|.
ATGGQDTDTQY
>TRBV14|TRBJ2-1|.
ASSQDLRGNEQF
>TRBV6-1|TRBJ2-7|.
ASSRDHEQY
>TRBV4-2|TRBJ2-3|TRBD2
ASSQDWTSGPSTDTQY
>TRBV30|TRBJ1-2|.
AWSGARSNYGYT